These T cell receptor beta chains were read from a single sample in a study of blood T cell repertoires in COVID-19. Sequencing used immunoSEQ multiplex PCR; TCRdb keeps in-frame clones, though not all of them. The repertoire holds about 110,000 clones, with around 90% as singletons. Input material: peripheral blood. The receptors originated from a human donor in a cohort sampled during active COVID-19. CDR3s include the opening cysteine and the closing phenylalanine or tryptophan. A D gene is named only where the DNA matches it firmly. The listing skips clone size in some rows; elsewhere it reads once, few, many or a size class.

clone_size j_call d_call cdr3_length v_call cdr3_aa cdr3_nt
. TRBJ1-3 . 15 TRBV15 CATSRKQISGNTIYF TGTGCCACCAGCAGAAAACAGATATCTGGAAACACCATATATTTT
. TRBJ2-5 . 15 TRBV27 CASRMTDAGQETQYF TGTGCCAGCAGGATGACGGATGCGGGCCAAGAGACCCAGTACTTC
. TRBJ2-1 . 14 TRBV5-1 CASSSRGAYNEQFF TGCGCCAGCAGCTCCCGGGGGGCTTACAATGAGCAGTTCTTC
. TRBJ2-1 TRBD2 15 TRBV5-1 CASSLAAGGYNEQFF TGCGCCAGCAGCTTGGCAGCGGGAGGCTACAATGAGCAGTTCTTC
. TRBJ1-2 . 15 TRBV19 CASSRDRLANYGYTF TGTGCCAGTAGTCGAGACAGACTTGCTAACTATGGCTACACCTTC
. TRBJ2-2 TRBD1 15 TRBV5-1 CASSWDRTNTGELFF TGCGCCAGCAGCTGGGACAGAACGAACACCGGGGAGCTGTTTTTT
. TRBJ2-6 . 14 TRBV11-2 CASSLSRGANVLTF TGTGCCAGCAGCTTATCTAGGGGGGCCAACGTCCTGACTTTC
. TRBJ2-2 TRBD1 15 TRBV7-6 CASSYGQAFTGELFF TGTGCCAGCAGTTACGGACAGGCGTTCACCGGGGAGCTGTTTTTT
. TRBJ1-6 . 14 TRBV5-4 CASSLNKRNSPLHF TGTGCCAGCAGCTTGAACAAGCGCAATTCACCCCTCCACTTT
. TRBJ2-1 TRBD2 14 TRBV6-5 CASRSGGGRTEQFF TGTGCCAGCAGGAGCGGGGGTGGACGTACTGAGCAGTTCTTC
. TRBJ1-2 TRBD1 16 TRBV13 CASSSVTGGVNYGYTF TGTGCCAGCAGCTCAGTCACAGGGGGCGTTAACTATGGCTACACCTTC
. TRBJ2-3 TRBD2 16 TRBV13 CASSLALAGSTDTQYF TGTGCCAGCAGCTTAGCATTAGCGGGTAGCACAGATACGCAGTATTTT
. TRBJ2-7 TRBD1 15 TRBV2 CASSVPVGQNYEQYF TGTGCCAGCAGTGTACCCGTGGGACAGAACTACGAGCAGTACTTC
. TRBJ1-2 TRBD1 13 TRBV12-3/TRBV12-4 CASKQGGTYGYTF TGTGCCAGCAAACAGGGGGGGACCTATGGCTACACCTTC
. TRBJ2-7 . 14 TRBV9 CASSVGVSSYEQYF TGTGCCAGCAGCGTAGGTGTCAGCTCCTACGAGCAGTACTTC
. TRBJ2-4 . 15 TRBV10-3 CAISPSGGAKNIQYF TGTGCCATCAGTCCCAGTGGGGGGGCCAAAAACATTCAGTACTTC
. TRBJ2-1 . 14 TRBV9 CASSWAGVNNEQFF TGTGCCAGCAGCTGGGCAGGGGTCAACAATGAGCAGTTCTTC
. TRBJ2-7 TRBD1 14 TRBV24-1 CATSDPTGAHEQYF TGTGCCACCAGTGATCCCACAGGGGCTCACGAGCAGTACTTC
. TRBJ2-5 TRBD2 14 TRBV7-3 CASSLFGGRETQYF TGTGCCAGCAGCTTATTTGGCGGGAGAGAGACCCAGTACTTC
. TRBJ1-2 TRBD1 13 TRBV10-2 CASSTTGDYGYTF TGCGCCAGCAGTACGACAGGGGACTATGGCTACACCTTC
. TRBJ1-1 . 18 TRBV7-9 CASSLLGVTGTVNTEAFF TGTGCCAGCAGCTTATTGGGGGTTACAGGGACGGTGAACACTGAAGCTTTCTTT
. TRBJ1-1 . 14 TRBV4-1 CASSPGELNTEAFF TGCGCCAGCAGCCCAGGGGAATTGAACACTGAAGCTTTCTTT
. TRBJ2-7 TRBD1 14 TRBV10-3 CAINPTGEDREQYF TGTGCCATCAACCCGACAGGGGAGGATCGCGAGCAGTACTTC
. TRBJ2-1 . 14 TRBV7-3 CASSLKGPYNEQFF TGTGCCAGCAGCTTAAAGGGGCCTTACAATGAGCAGTTCTTC
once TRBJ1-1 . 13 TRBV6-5 CASRDGLGAEAFF TGTGCCAGCCGCGACGGCCTCGGGGCTGAAGCTTTCTTT
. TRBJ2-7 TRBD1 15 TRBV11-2 CASSQGGQGAGEQYF TGTGCCAGCAGCCAGGGGGGACAGGGGGCGGGCGAGCAGTACTTC
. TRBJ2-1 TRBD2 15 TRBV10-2 CASSDIAGVWNEQFF TGCGCCAGCAGTGATATTGCGGGAGTGTGGAATGAGCAGTTCTTC
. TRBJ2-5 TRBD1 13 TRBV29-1 CSARDRVMETQYF TGCAGCGCTCGGGACAGGGTGATGGAGACCCAGTACTTC
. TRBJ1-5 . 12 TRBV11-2 CASSSGNQPQHF TGTGCCAGCAGCTCGGGAAATCAGCCCCAGCATTTT
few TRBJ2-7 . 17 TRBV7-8 CASSPIPGGAEMHEQYF TGTGCCAGCAGCCCTATCCCAGGTGGAGCGGAGATGCACGAGCAGTACTTC
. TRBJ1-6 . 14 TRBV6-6 CASREGSANSPLHF TGTGCCAGCAGAGAGGGCAGTGCCAATTCACCCCTCCACTTT
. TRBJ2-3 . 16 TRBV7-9 CASSWFGGSLTDTQYF TGTGCCAGCAGCTGGTTTGGAGGGAGCCTCACAGATACGCAGTATTTT
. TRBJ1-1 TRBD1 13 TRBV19 CASTQGAWTEAFF TGTGCCAGCACACAGGGGGCTTGGACTGAAGCTTTCTTT
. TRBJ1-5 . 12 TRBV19 CATGQRNQPQHF TGTGCCACCGGACAGCGCAATCAGCCCCAGCATTTT
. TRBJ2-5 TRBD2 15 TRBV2 CASRGGLAGQETQYF TGTGCCAGCAGGGGGGGACTAGCGGGGCAAGAGACCCAGTACTTC
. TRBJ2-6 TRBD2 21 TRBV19 CASSIDTTGTSGSSGANVLTF TGTGCCAGTAGTATAGACACAACTGGGACTAGCGGGAGCTCTGGGGCCAACGTCCTGACTTTC
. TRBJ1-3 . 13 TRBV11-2 CASSLSSGNTIYF TGTGCCAGCAGCTTGAGCTCTGGAAACACCATATATTTT
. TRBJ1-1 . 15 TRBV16 CASSQLTGMNTEAFF TGTGCCAGCAGCCAATTAACAGGTATGAACACTGAAGCTTTCTTT
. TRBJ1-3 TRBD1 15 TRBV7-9 CASSSDRGSGNTIYF TGTGCCAGCAGCTCGGACAGGGGGTCTGGAAACACCATATATTTT
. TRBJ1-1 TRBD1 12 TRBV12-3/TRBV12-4 CASNRGNTEAFF TGTGCCAGTAACAGGGGAAACACTGAAGCTTTCTTT
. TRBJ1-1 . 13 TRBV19 CASSFSVNTEAFF TGTGCCAGTAGCTTCAGTGTGAACACTGAAGCTTTCTTT
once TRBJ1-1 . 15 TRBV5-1 CASSLGSAGNTEAFF TGCGCCAGCAGCTTGGGCTCGGCAGGGAACACTGAAGCTTTCTTT
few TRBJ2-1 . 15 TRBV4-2 CASSQEGRGANEQFF TGTGCCAGCAGCCAAGAGGGACGGGGGGCAAATGAGCAGTTCTTC
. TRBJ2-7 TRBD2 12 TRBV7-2 CASSPSGYEQYF TGTGCCAGCAGCCCTAGCGGGTACGAGCAGTACTTC
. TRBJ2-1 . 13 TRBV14 CASSQGAYNEQFF TGTGCCAGCAGCCAAGGAGCTTACAATGAGCAGTTCTTC
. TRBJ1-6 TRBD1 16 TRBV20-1 CSASPAGQGENSPLHF TGCAGTGCTAGTCCTGCCGGACAGGGGGAAAATTCACCCCTCCACTTT
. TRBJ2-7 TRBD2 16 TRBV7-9 CASSPTGPGLGYEQYF TGTGCCAGCAGCCCGACAGGACCGGGACTAGGATACGAGCAGTACTTC
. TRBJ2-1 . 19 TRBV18 CASSGLLQGARSSYNEQFF TGTGCCAGCTCCGGACTACTCCAAGGGGCCAGGAGCTCCTACAATGAGCAGTTCTTC
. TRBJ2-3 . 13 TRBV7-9 CASSPPSSDTQYF TGTGCCAGCAGCCCCCCTTCTTCAGATACGCAGTATTTT
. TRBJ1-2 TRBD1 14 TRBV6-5 CASSRDRVVSGYTF TGTGCCAGCAGTCGGGACAGGGTCGTAAGCGGCTACACCTTC
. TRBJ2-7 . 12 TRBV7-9 CASSPLLPEQYF TGTGCCAGCAGCCCACTGCTCCCCGAGCAGTACTTC
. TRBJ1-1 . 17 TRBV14 CASSRITYRGENTEAFF TGTGCCAGCAGCCGAATAACATACCGGGGGGAGAACACTGAAGCTTTCTTT
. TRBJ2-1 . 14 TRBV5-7 CASSSGVSYNEQFF TGTGCCAGCAGCTCCGGGGTGTCCTACAATGAGCAGTTCTTC
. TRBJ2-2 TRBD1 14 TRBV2 CASRGTGGTGELFF TGTGCCAGCAGAGGGACAGGCGGAACCGGGGAGCTGTTTTTT